What follows are 20 T cell receptor beta chains derived from one specimen sequenced in a study of cytomegalovirus exposure and HLA in healthy donors. 13 Jbeta primers and 60 Vbeta primers were used for the PCR. Generated by immunoSEQ multiplex PCR, the TCRdb table keeps only in-frame clones and is missing some. The sample comprises roughly 120,000 clones, roughly 80% of which are singletons, and around 9.5% rests with the top ten. What was sequenced was PBMCs. These receptors all stem from a female donor in good health and CMV-seropositive.

The J gene is TRBJ2-7, the V gene TRBV6-6; possible D gene TRBD1, 6 bases. The CDR3 contains 15 residues. CDR1 is MNHNY and CDR2 is SVGAGI in the germline V gene (reference sequence). Trimming left V 0 bases short and J 3 bases short, with 12 bases between. In DNA form, the CDR3 reads TGTGCCAGCAGTTACTCGACACAGGGTATCTACGAGCAGTACTTC. This gives the protein CASSYSTQGIYEQYF.

In its sample, this clone was seen a few times. The J gene is TRBJ1-6, the V gene TRBV27; no clear D gene. The CDR3 sequence is 13 residues long. Looked up from germline, CDR1 is MNHEY and CDR2 is SMNVEV (reference sequence). Trimming shortened V by 11 bases and J by 9 bases, and 17 bases separated the two germline ends. The CDR3 nucleotides are TGTGCCCGCCCCCCAGAGGCGGCTTCACCCCTCCACTTT. Its protein product is CARPPEAASPLHF.

The chain links TRBV6-5 to TRBJ1-1; TRBD1 matches at 9 bases. Trimming removed 9 bases from V and 4 bases from J; junction bases left unmatched: 9. CDR3 length: 14 amino acids. Germline CDR1 is MNHEY and CDR2 is SVGAGI. The CDR3 DNA reads TGTGCCAGTCAGACTCAGGGACAGGGCACTGAAGCTTTCTTT. Its translation: CASQTQGQGTEAFF.

The rearrangement links TRBV30 to TRBJ1-3; 7 bases line up with TRBD1. Germline V gene sequence: CDR1 GTSNPN, CDR2 SVGIG (reference sequence). This CDR3 contains 17 residues. V dropped 0 bases and J dropped 0; count of bases not matched to a gene: 8. In nucleotides, the CDR3 is TGTGCCTGGAGTGTACTAAGGGGGCCACTCTCTGGAAACACCATATATTTT. This codes for CAWSVLRGPLSGNTIYF.

This chain uses TRBV7-9 with TRBJ2-3, with D unresolved. From germline, CDR1 is SEHNR and CDR2 FQNEAQ (reference sequence). V dropped 3 bases and J dropped 5 bases, with 12 bases sitting between them. The CDR3 runs to 14 residues. The DNA for the CDR3 is TGTGCCAGCAGCTTGACTGCCCTCAGAGATACGCAGTATTTT. Encoded protein: CASSLTALRDTQYF.

This clone was found a few times. V usage is TRBV5-4 and J usage is TRBJ2-5; 11 bases are a match to TRBD2. Germline CDR1 SGHNT, CDR2 YYREEE (reference sequence). J was trimmed by 0 bases and V by 3 bases; bases with no gene match: 4. CDR3 size: 16 residues. The CDR3 region is CASSSRLAGHQETQYF. The CDR3 DNA follows: TGTGCCAGCAGCTCTCGACTAGCGGGGCACCAAGAGACCCAGTACTTC.

The table lists this clone with a few counts. The chain uses TRBV12-5 and TRBJ1-4; TRBD1 matches 10 bases. The V gene end was trimmed by 1 base and the J gene end by 8 bases; junction bases not matched to a gene: 16. The CDR3 sequence is 19 residues long. CDR1 is LGHNT, CDR2 FRNRAP, per germline. In DNA form, the CDR3 reads TGTGCTAGTGGTTTGGGACTCCCATCCGGACAGGGGGAATCCGAAAAACTGTTTTTT. Amino acid sequence: CASGLGLPSGQGESEKLFF. Together with reference TRBV12-5 and TRBJ1-4, the CDR3 gives the full variable domain: DARVTQTPRHKVTEMGQEVTMRCQPILGHNTVFWYRQTMMQGLELLAYFRNRAPLDDSGMPKDRFSAEMPDATLATLKIQPSEPRDSAVYFCASGLGLPSGQGESEKLFFGSGTQLSVL.

This chain links TRBV9 with TRBJ2-3; weak D call: TRBD2 (6 bases). V lost 2 bases to trimming and J lost 3 bases, with 7 bases between them. The CDR3 loop spans 13 amino acids. Per the germline V gene, CDR1 is SGDLS and CDR2 is YYNGEE. The DNA for the CDR3 is TGTGCCAGCAGCGTGGGGACTACAGATACGCAGTATTTT. This codes for CASSVGTTDTQYF. Filled out from reference TRBV9 and TRBJ2-3, the complete variable domain reads DSGVTQTPKHLITATGQRVTLRCSPRSGDLSVYWYQQSLDQGLQFLIQYYNGEERAKGNILERFSAQQFPDLHSELNLSSLELGDSALYFCASSVGTTDTQYFGPGTRLTVL.

CDR3 DNA sequence: TGTGCCAGCTCACCACGGGACAGTAATGAAAAACTGTTTTTT. Translation: CASSPRDSNEKLFF. The V call is TRBV18, the J call TRBJ1-4, with 7 bases lining up with TRBD1. CDR3 size: 14 residues. J was trimmed by 4 bases and V by 1 base; bases with no gene match: 0. Germline CDR1 reads KGHSH; CDR2 reads LQKENI.

This rearrangement joins TRBV7-6 to TRBJ2-7; TRBD1 matches 7 bases. The CDR3 totals 17 residues. In germline, CDR1 is SGHVS, CDR2 FNYEAQ. J gave up 1 base and V 10 bases, and 19 bases lay outside the gene matches. CDR3 bases: TGTGCCACACGAACTCGAATCGGGCAGGGGGATTCCTACGAGCAGTACTTC. This sequence encodes CATRTRIGQGDSYEQYF. Looking up the rest from reference TRBV7-6 and TRBJ2-7 gives the full variable domain: GAGVSQSPRYKVTKRGQDVALRCDPISGHVSLYWYRQALGQGPEFLTYFNYEAQQDKSGLPNDRFSAERPEGSISTLTIQRTEQRDSAMYRCATRTRIGQGDSYEQYFGPGTRLTVT.

V and J are TRBV4-1 and TRBJ2-3; TRBD2 agrees at 10 bases. Per germline, CDR1 MGHRA and CDR2 YSYEKL. The CDR3 has 16 residues. The ends lost 4 bases at V and 2 bases at J; junction bases unmatched: 6. The CDR3 region is CASSLSLAGNTDTQYF. The DNA of the CDR3 is TGCGCCAGCAGCCTCTCACTAGCGGGAAACACAGATACGCAGTATTTT.

V and J are TRBV7-3 and TRBJ2-3, with 7 bases matching TRBD1. The CDR3 totals 14 residues. CDR1 and CDR2 from the germline V gene are SGHTA and FQGTGA. With V trimmed by 1 base and J by 4 bases, 2 bases remained unmatched. The CDR3, as DNA: TGTGCCAGCAGCTTAAGGCAGGGGGCAGATACGCAGTATTTT. Its translation: CASSLRQGADTQYF.

The rearrangement joins TRBV15 to TRBJ2-3; 10 bases fit TRBD2. Germline V lookup: CDR1 LNHNV, CDR2 YYDKDF (reference sequence). Trimming took 3 bases from V and 0 from J; bases not matched to a gene: 3. CDR3 size: 16 residues. CDR3 loop: CATSSQRGGSTDTQYF. Here the CDR3 DNA reads TGTGCCACCAGCAGTCAGCGGGGGGGGAGCACAGATACGCAGTATTTT.

The sample holds a few counts of this clone. The genes are TRBV18 and TRBJ1-2, with 9 bases lining up with TRBD1. The CDR3 is made up of 16 amino acids. V dropped 2 bases and J dropped 6; count of bases not matched to a gene: 10. The germline gives CDR1 KGHSH, CDR2 LQKENI. CDR3 protein: CASSPNTGGAFDGYTF. CDR3 in DNA: TGTGCCAGCTCACCAAACACAGGGGGCGCGTTCGATGGCTACACCTTC.

About this clone itself: The sample contains more than one DNA sequence encoding this CDR3. The rearrangement links TRBV2 to TRBJ1-1, with a possible D match to TRBD1 (5 bases). This CDR3 region has 14 residues. Germline V gene data show CDR1 as SNHLY and CDR2 as FYNNEI. V was clipped by 5 bases and J by 0 bases, with 10 bases between them. The DNA for the CDR3 is TGTGCCAGCAGTCCCTGGGGCCTGAACACTGAAGCTTTCTTT. The encoded protein is CASSPWGLNTEAFF.

This CDR3 reads CASSSENTGELFF. The DNA of the CDR3 is TGCGCCAGCAGCTCAGAGAACACCGGGGAGCTGTTTTTT. The chain is built from TRBV5-1 and TRBJ2-2, with unresolved D. Looked up from germline, CDR1 is SGHRS and CDR2 is YFSETQ. V shed 3 bases and J shed 1 base, with 4 bases lying between them. The CDR3 length is 13 residues.

This clone has just one count. The rearrangement links TRBV5-1 to TRBJ2-5; D possibly corresponds to TRBD1 (6 bases). V was cut by 4 bases and J by 1 base, with 14 bases left in between. This CDR3 comprises 15 residues. Germline values: CDR1 SGHRS, CDR2 YFSETQ. Here the CDR3 DNA reads TGCGCCAGCAGCGTGGCAGGGGTTACCCAAGAGACCCAGTACTTC. Protein: CASSVAGVTQETQYF. Based on the CDR3 plus reference TRBV5-1 and TRBJ2-5, the full variable domain is KAGVTQTPRYLIKTRGQQVTLSCSPISGHRSVSWYQQTPGQGLQFLFEYFSETQRNKGNFPGRFSGRQFSNSRSEMNVSTLELGDSALYLCASSVAGVTQETQYFGPGTRLLVL.

The genes are TRBV29-1 and TRBJ2-5; no clear D gene. V was trimmed by 4 bases and J by 5 bases, leaving 8 bases between them. CDR1 is SQVTM and CDR2 is ANQGSEA in the germline V gene. This CDR3 comprises 11 residues. The CDR3 DNA sequence: TGCAGCGTTGCGGTTGAGGAGACCCAGTACTTC. The encoded protein is CSVAVEETQYF.

This sequence joins TRBV6-5 and TRBJ1-2; 9 bases map to TRBD1. The V and J ends lost 0 bases and 5 bases, in that order; junction bases with no gene match: 4. Germline values: CDR1 MNHEY, CDR2 SVGAGI. There are 15 residues in the CDR3. CDR3 amino acids: CASSYSEGQGYGYTF. The DNA of the CDR3 is TGTGCCAGCAGTTACTCGGAGGGACAGGGTTATGGCTACACCTTC.

Concerning this clone: Germline and junction disagree at one end, which may indicate a read error. V gene TRBV28 combines with J gene TRBJ1-2, with D possibly being TRBD1 (5 bases). This CDR3 contains 14 residues. The germline CDR1 and CDR2 sequences are MDHEN and SYDVKM. CDR3 residues: CASSLSRGSYVYTF. DNA for the CDR3: TGTGCCAGCAGTTTATCGCGGGGGTCCTATGTCTACACCTTC.